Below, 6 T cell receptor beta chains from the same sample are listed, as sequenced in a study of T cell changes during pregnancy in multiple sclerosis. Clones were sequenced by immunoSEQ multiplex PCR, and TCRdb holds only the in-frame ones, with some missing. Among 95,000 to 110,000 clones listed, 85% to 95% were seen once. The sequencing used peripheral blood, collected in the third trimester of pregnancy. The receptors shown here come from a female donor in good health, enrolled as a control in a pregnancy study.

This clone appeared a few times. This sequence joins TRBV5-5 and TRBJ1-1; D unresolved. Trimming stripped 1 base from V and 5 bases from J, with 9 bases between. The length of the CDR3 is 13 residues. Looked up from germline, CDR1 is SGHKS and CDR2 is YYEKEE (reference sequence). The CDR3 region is CASSLFPRTEAFF. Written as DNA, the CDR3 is TGTGCCAGCAGCTTGTTCCCTCGGACTGAAGCTTTCTTT.

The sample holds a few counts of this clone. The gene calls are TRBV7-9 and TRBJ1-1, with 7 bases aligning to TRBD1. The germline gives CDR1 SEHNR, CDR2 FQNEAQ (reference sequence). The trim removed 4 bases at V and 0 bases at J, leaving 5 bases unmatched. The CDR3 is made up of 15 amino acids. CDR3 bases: TGTGCCAGCAGCTGGGCACAGGGGATGAACACTGAAGCTTTCTTT. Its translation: CASSWAQGMNTEAFF.

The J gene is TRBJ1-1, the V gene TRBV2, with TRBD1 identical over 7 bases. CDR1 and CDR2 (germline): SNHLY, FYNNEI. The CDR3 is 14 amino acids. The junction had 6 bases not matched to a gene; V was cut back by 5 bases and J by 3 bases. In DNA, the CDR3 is TGTGCCAGCAGTTTTAGACAGGGAGACACTGAAGCTTTCTTT. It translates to CASSFRQGDTEAFF.

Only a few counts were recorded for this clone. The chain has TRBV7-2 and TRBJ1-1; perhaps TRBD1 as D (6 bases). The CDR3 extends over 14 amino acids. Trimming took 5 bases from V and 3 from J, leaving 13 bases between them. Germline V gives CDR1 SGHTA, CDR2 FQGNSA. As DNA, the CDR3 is TGTGCCAGCAGCCGGATGGGGGCGGACACTGAAGCTTTCTTT. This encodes CASSRMGADTEAFF.

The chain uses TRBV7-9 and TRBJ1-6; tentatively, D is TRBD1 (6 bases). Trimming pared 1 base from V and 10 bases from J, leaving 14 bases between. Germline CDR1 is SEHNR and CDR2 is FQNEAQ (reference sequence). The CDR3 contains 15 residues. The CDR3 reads CASSLGQGLRSPLHF. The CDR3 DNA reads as TGTGCCAGCAGCTTAGGTCAGGGGTTGAGATCACCCCTCCACTTT.

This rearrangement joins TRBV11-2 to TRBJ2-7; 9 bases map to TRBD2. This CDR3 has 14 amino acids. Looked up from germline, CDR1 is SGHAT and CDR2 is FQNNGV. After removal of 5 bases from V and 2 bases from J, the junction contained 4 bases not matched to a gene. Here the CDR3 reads CASSPTSGTYEQYF. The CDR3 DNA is TGTGCCAGCAGCCCGACTAGCGGAACCTACGAGCAGTACTTC.